This entry is about one T cell receptor beta chain. The antigen remains unidentified. TCRdb's table, derived via immunoSEQ multiplex PCR, lists solely in-frame clones and lacks some. The sample includes around 71,000 clones, around 72% of them seen just once. The data derive from a study of vaccination effects on CD4 cells after COVID-19. Across the study: Participants each got two BNT162b2 or mRNA-1273 vaccine doses.

Germline CDR1 LGHDT, CDR2 YNNKEL (reference sequence). The CDR3 runs 15 residues. The V gene end was trimmed by 5 bases and the J gene end by 4 bases; junction bases not matched to a gene: 8. Study-wide results and limits: Clonal contraction was marked in infection- and vaccine-induced clones late after vaccination.

Viral peptide pool expansion of antigen-specific CD4+ T cells preceded sequencing in the ViraFEST assay. Between days 9 and 11 of culture, CD4+ T cells were separated out. Each vaccine recipient was nucleocapsid antibody negative and had no prior SARS-CoV-2 infection. Approximately 2 million PBMC were placed in each well, which was supplemented with roughly 9.1 IU/ml IL-2 and about 10 ug/ml peptides. Half of the medium was exchanged for IL-2 medium on both days 3 and 7. The source material was CD4+ T cells from PBMCs cultured with HCoV-OC43 spike peptides, sampled before COVID-19 vaccination. Documented subset: HCoV-OC43 spike overlapping peptide pool stimulation. The clonotype originates from a human donor who received a COVID-19 vaccine. The chain employs TRBV3-1 (or the pseudogene TRBV3-2) and TRBJ2-3, with TRBD1 identical over 8 bases. The CDR3 here is CASSMDRASADTQYF. CDR3 coding DNA: TGTGCCAGCAGCATGGACAGGGCGAGCGCAGATACGCAGTATTTT.